The 17 T cell receptor beta chains below were found in one sample sequenced in a study of cytomegalovirus exposure and HLA in healthy donors. Using immunoSEQ multiplex PCR, the repertoire was profiled, and TCRdb retains in-frame clones only, with some absent. The table lists some 140,000 clones, almost 85% of them singletons. The sequenced material came from PBMCs. The receptors stem from a man aged 30-40 years in good health and CMV-seropositive.

The chain is built from TRBV30 and TRBJ2-3; D is possibly TRBD2 (6 bases). CDR1 is GTSNPN and CDR2 is SVGIG in the germline V gene (reference sequence). The CDR3 spans 14 residues. Trimming shortened V by 3 bases and J by 3 bases, and 13 bases separated the two germline ends. This chain's CDR3 is CAWRDYSSTDTQYF. The CDR3 nucleotides are TGTGCCTGGAGGGACTATAGTTCTACAGATACGCAGTATTTT.

This chain links TRBV27 with TRBJ2-1; D is possibly TRBD2 (6 bases). Trimming removed 7 bases at V and 7 bases at J, with 14 bases between. CDR3 size: 13 residues. In germline, CDR1 is MNHEY, CDR2 SMNVEV (reference sequence). The CDR3 reads CASTTNRGNEQFF. The CDR3 DNA is TGTGCCAGCACCACCAACCGGGGGAATGAGCAGTTCTTC.

The CDR3 sequence: CASSERGGAAKNIQYF. The CDR3 DNA is TGTGCCAGCAGTGAACGGGGGGGGGCGGCCAAAAACATTCAGTACTTC. The V call is TRBV2, the J call TRBJ2-4; the match to TRBD2 covers 8 bases. CDR1 is SNHLY and CDR2 is FYNNEI in the germline V gene. The CDR3 length is 16 residues. The J segment lost 1 base and the V segment lost 2 bases, leaving 4 bases of the junction unmatched.

The chain has TRBV2 and TRBJ1-5; D ambiguous. The CDR3 loop spans 13 amino acids. V shed 7 bases and J shed 3 bases, with 10 bases lying between them. CDR1 is SNHLY and CDR2 is FYNNEI in the germline V gene. CDR3 protein: CASTVGYNQPQHF. The CDR3 DNA reads as TGTGCCAGCACTGTGGGCTACAATCAGCCCCAGCATTTT.

The CDR3 loop is CASSSQSGISTGELFF. CDR3 nucleotide sequence: TGTGCCAGCAGTTCCCAATCGGGAATTTCCACCGGGGAGCTGTTTTTT. The chain is built from TRBV27 and TRBJ2-2, with D possibly matching TRBD2 (5 bases). The CDR3 loop spans 16 amino acids. V lost 4 bases and J lost 4, with 16 bases in between. Germline V CDR1 and CDR2: MNHEY, SMNVEV (reference sequence).

The gene calls are TRBV18 and TRBJ2-7; 10 nucleotides line up with TRBD2. The ends lost 3 bases at V and 5 bases at J; junction bases unmatched: 13. The CDR3 has 17 amino acids. Germline V gene lookup returns CDR1 KGHSH and CDR2 LQKENI. In nucleotides, the CDR3 is TGTGCCAGCTCACCCCTAGCGGGAGCCCTTTTTCGAGACGAGCAGTACTTC. It encodes CASSPLAGALFRDEQYF.

This clone was found once. The CDR3 DNA reads TGCGCCAGCAGCTTAAATTCCGGGACACAGAACACCGGGGAGCTGTTTTTT. It codes for CASSLNSGTQNTGELFF. The chain has TRBV5-1 and TRBJ2-2, with D possibly matching TRBD1 (6 bases). The CDR3 extends over 17 amino acids. Germline assignment: CDR1 SGHRS and CDR2 YFSETQ. V lost 2 bases and J lost 1, with 15 bases in between.

This chain joins TRBV5-1 and TRBJ2-7, with TRBD2 identical over 9 bases. Trimming removed 6 bases from V and 5 bases from J; junction bases left unmatched: 15. Per the germline V gene, CDR1 is SGHRS and CDR2 is YFSETQ. The CDR3 consists of 16 residues. CDR3 DNA sequence: TGCGCCAGCAACAGGGCGGCGGGAGGGCCGAAAAACGAGCAGTACTTC. The encoded protein is CASNRAAGGPKNEQYF.

The V call is TRBV5-1, the J call TRBJ1-1, with TRBD1 identical over 8 bases. V shed 6 bases, J shed 5 bases, and the junction held 9 bases outside the gene matches. The germline CDR1 and CDR2 sequences are SGHRS and YFSETQ. This CDR3 has 14 residues. For the CDR3, the DNA is TGCGCCAGCACCATAGGACAGGGTTGGACTGAAGCTTTCTTT. This encodes CASTIGQGWTEAFF.

This chain links TRBV7-9 with TRBJ1-2; 8 bases map to TRBD1. Germline CDR1 is SEHNR and CDR2 is FQNEAQ (reference sequence). The CDR3 loop spans 13 amino acids. Trimming took 5 bases from V and 2 from J; bases not matched to a gene: 1. CDR3 loop: CASSRTGNYGYTF. The DNA of the CDR3 is TGTGCCAGCAGCAGGACAGGGAACTATGGCTACACCTTC.

The chain combines TRBV5-4 with TRBJ2-7; D perhaps matches TRBD1 (6 bases). The CDR3 length is 12 residues. Trimming removed 4 bases from V and 5 bases from J, with 10 bases in between. From germline, CDR1 is SGHNT and CDR2 YYREEE (reference sequence). CDR3 region: CASSQTGNEQYF. Here the CDR3 DNA reads TGTGCCAGCAGCCAAACAGGGAACGAGCAGTACTTC.

This clone was seen only a few times. The chain recombines TRBV5-6 with TRBJ2-7; tentative D call: TRBD2 (6 bases). V was cut by 0 bases and J by 3 bases, with 13 bases left in between. This CDR3 has 15 residues. Per germline, CDR1 SGHDT and CDR2 YYEEEE. CDR3 protein: CASSLGREGLYEQYF. The CDR3 nucleotides read TGTGCCAGCAGCTTGGGGAGGGAAGGACTCTACGAGCAGTACTTC.

V usage is TRBV6-6 and J usage is TRBJ2-7, with TRBD2 matching 8 bases. Germline V CDR1 and CDR2: MNHNY, SVGAGI (reference sequence). V shed 2 bases and J 5 bases; nucleotides not matched to a gene: 5. There are 14 residues in the CDR3. The CDR3 DNA sequence: TGTGCCAGCAGTTACGCGGGGACTAGAAACGAGCAGTACTTC. Amino acid sequence: CASSYAGTRNEQYF.

This clone was seen once. The chain recombines TRBV6-1 with TRBJ1-6; 10 bases fit TRBD1. V lost 6 bases, J lost 7 bases, and 6 bases stayed unmatched. CDR1 is MNHNS and CDR2 is SASEGT in the germline V gene. CDR3 size: 15 residues. The CDR3 spells CASRDSTGGNSPLHF. The CDR3 DNA is TGTGCCAGCAGAGACTCGACAGGGGGCAATTCACCCCTCCACTTT.

This clone occurred once. The chain has TRBV5-1 and TRBJ2-3, with 10 bases fitting TRBD2. V dropped 2 bases and J dropped 0; count of bases not matched to a gene: 3. CDR3 length equals 16 residues. Germline lookup yields CDR1 SGHRS and CDR2 YFSETQ. The CDR3 is CASSFPSGGSTDTQYF. The CDR3 DNA reads as TGCGCCAGCAGCTTTCCTAGCGGGGGAAGCACAGATACGCAGTATTTT. Combining the CDR3 with reference TRBV5-1 and TRBJ2-3 gives the whole variable domain KAGVTQTPRYLIKTRGQQVTLSCSPISGHRSVSWYQQTPGQGLQFLFEYFSETQRNKGNFPGRFSGRQFSNSRSEMNVSTLELGDSALYLCASSFPSGGSTDTQYFGPGTRLTVL.

The rearrangement links TRBV19 to TRBJ1-1, with TRBD1 identical over 7 bases. Germline trimming cut 2 bases from V and 6 bases from J; bases unmatched to any gene: 9. The CDR3 has 15 amino acids. Per germline, CDR1 LNHDA and CDR2 SQIVND (reference sequence). The CDR3 nucleotides are TGTGCCAGTAGTATAAACGGGAACAGGGGTGCTGAAGCTTTCTTT. This translates into CASSINGNRGAEAFF.

This chain connects TRBV15 to TRBJ2-2; 9 bases line up with TRBD1. CDR3 length equals 15 residues. V gave up 2 bases and J gave up 7 bases; unmatched junction bases: 5. Germline CDR1 reads LNHNV; CDR2 reads YYDKDF (reference sequence). In DNA form, the CDR3 reads TGTGCCACCAGCAGACTACAGGGGGCTAGCGGGGAGCTGTTTTTT. Translated: CATSRLQGASGELFF.